A single sample is the source of the 25 T cell receptor beta chains below, sequenced in a study of T cells in Graves' hyperthyroidism and ophthalmopathy. The investigators amplified TCR beta CDR3 regions from RNA transcripts. HTBI primers were employed in a first-round RT-PCR of the TCR CDR3. TCRdb itself ran the multiplex PCR reads through MiXCR, one entry per CDR3 protein. The sample contains around 540,000 distinct CDR3 sequences, approximately 44% of which appear only once. Input material: peripheral blood or thyroid tissue (not recorded which). These receptors were collected from a woman aged 18 to 35 with Graves' hyperthyroidism.

The gene calls are TRBV5-1 and TRBJ2-7, with 9 bases fitting TRBD2. V gave up 6 bases and J gave up 1 base; unmatched junction bases: 5. The CDR3 loop spans 14 amino acids. Per germline, CDR1 SGHRS and CDR2 YFSETQ. CDR3 DNA: TGCGCCAGCAAGGCTAGCGGGATATCCTACGAGCAGTACTTC. Amino acids: CASKASGISYEQYF.

This clonotype was seen a few times. The chain couples TRBV25-1 to TRBJ1-2; TRBD1 agrees at 9 bases. The V segment lost 6 bases and the J segment 8 bases; nucleotides outside the gene matches: 7. CDR1 and CDR2 from the germline V gene are MGHDK and SYGVNS. There are 13 residues in the CDR3. CDR3 nucleotide sequence: TGTGCCAGCAGAGGAGGGACAGGGAGCGGCTACACCTTC. The encoded protein is CASRGGTGSGYTF.

V is TRBV5-5 and J is TRBJ2-7; 14 positions match TRBD2. V was clipped by 4 bases and J by 2 bases; unmatched bases: 2. Germline CDR1 is SGHKS and CDR2 is YYEKEE (reference sequence). The CDR3 extends over 15 amino acids. CDR3 sequence reads: CASSKGLAGAYEQYF. The CDR3 nucleotides are TGTGCCAGCAGCAAGGGACTAGCGGGAGCCTACGAGCAGTACTTC.

Comments on this clonotype: The germline gene is not matched at one end of the junction; a read error may be the cause. The rearrangement uses TRBV10-3 and TRBJ1-2; 9 nucleotides agree with TRBD1. Germline-derived CDR1 and CDR2 are ENHRY and SYGVKD. The CDR3 has 14 residues. The CDR3 reads CASSYDRGIDGYTF. Written as DNA, the CDR3 is TGTGCCAGCAGTTACGACAGGGGGATCGATGGCTACACCTTC.

This clonotype was found many times. The J gene is TRBJ1-4, the V gene TRBV15; 9 bases map to TRBD1. Unmatched junction bases numbered 6, after V lost 5 bases and J lost 5 bases. The CDR3 has 15 amino acids. Germline assignment: CDR1 LNHNV and CDR2 YYDKDF (reference sequence). CDR3 amino acids: CATSRRTGENEKLFF. CDR3 DNA: TGTGCCACCAGCCGACGGACAGGGGAGAATGAAAAACTGTTTTTT.

As concerns this clonotype: A much larger clone differs from this one at a single base, so this may be a read error. The J gene is TRBJ2-7, the V gene TRBV7-2; the D is unclear. Germline CDR1 reads SGHTA; CDR2 reads FQGNSA. Trimming left V 0 bases short and J 8 bases short, with 8 bases between. The CDR3 sequence is 12 residues long. CDR3 in DNA: TGTGCCAGCAGCTTAGCCCAAGGCCAGCAGTACTTC. It is translated as CASSLAQGQQYF.

This clonotype was counted a few times. The genes are TRBV11-2 and TRBJ2-7; TRBD1 agrees at 9 bases. V gave up 6 bases and J gave up 9 bases; unmatched junction bases: 18. The CDR3 has 16 amino acids. In germline, CDR1 is SGHAT, CDR2 FQNNGV. The CDR3 sequence is CASRSPFRTGEKAQYF. DNA of the CDR3: TGTGCCAGCAGATCACCATTCAGGACAGGGGAGAAAGCGCAGTACTTC.

A remark on this clonotype: A much larger clone lies one base from this, so it may be a read error. The V call is TRBV24-1, the J call TRBJ2-5, with D perhaps TRBD1 or TRBD2 (5 bases each). The CDR3 runs 14 residues. Germline V gene sequence: CDR1 KGHDR, CDR2 SFDVKD. Here the CDR3 DNA reads TGTGCCACCAGTGCCTGGGACGGCCAAGAGGCCCAGTACTTC. Translation: CATSAWDGQEAQYF.

The sample holds many counts of this clonotype. The chain is built from TRBV20-1 and TRBJ1-6; D unresolved. Germline V gene lookup returns CDR1 DFQATT and CDR2 SNEGSKA (reference sequence). The CDR3 spans 10 residues. Trimming took off 5 bases at V and 8 bases at J, with 4 bases between the two ends. The DNA for the CDR3 is TGCAGTGCTGGGGATTCACCCCTCCACTTT. This sequence encodes CSAGDSPLHF.

This clonotype has at least ten counts. The chain employs TRBV29-1 and TRBJ1-1; TRBD1 matches at 8 bases. This CDR3 region has 14 residues. The trim removed 4 bases at V and 1 base at J, leaving 5 bases unmatched. Per germline, CDR1 SQVTM and CDR2 ANQGSEA. The CDR3 sequence: CSVGTGYKNTEAFF. For the CDR3, the DNA is TGCAGCGTTGGGACAGGGTACAAGAACACTGAAGCTTTCTTT.

The chain carries TRBV29-1 and TRBJ2-2, with no clear D. The CDR3 contains 15 residues. Germline-derived CDR1 and CDR2 are SQVTM and ANQGSEA. Trimming shortened V by 0 bases and J by 1 base, and 9 bases separated the two germline ends. The DNA for the CDR3 is TGCAGCGTTGAAGATCGGGTCCGGAACACCGGGGAGCTGTTTTTT. It codes for CSVEDRVRNTGELFF.

This rearrangement joins TRBV25-1 to TRBJ1-2; D gene ambiguous. CDR3 length equals 15 residues. V lost 5 bases to trimming and J lost 0 bases, with 13 bases between them. CDR1 and CDR2 from the germline V gene are MGHDK and SYGVNS. DNA for the CDR3: TGTGCCAGCAGTTTCAGCGCCGACTCTAACTATGGCTACACCTTC. Its protein product is CASSFSADSNYGYTF.

This chain connects TRBV14 to TRBJ2-2; 9 bases line up with TRBD1. The CDR3 runs to 16 residues. CDR1 SGHDN and CDR2 FVKESK come from the germline V gene. V lost 4 bases and J lost 5; bases outside the gene matches: 8. This chain's CDR3 is CASSPGLGQGTGELFF. CDR3 in DNA: TGTGCCAGCAGCCCCGGGCTGGGACAGGGTACCGGGGAGCTGTTTTTT.

The chain couples TRBV10-3 to TRBJ1-6; no reliable D call. Between the trimmed V and J ends, which lost 11 bases and 5 bases, there was a span of 13 bases. Germline loops: CDR1 ENHRY, CDR2 SYGVKD. This CDR3 has 13 amino acids. CDR3 residues: CAWSLGHNSPLHF. For the CDR3, the DNA is TGTGCCTGGAGTTTAGGACATAATTCACCCCTCCACTTT.

A few counts support this clonotype. V usage is TRBV7-2 and J usage is TRBJ2-7; D call uncertain. The V gene's germline CDR1 is SGHTA and CDR2 FQGNSA. The V end lost 6 bases, the J end lost 5 bases, and 17 bases lay between the germline ends. The CDR3 length is 14 residues. CDR3 loop: CASSYARVRNEQYF. CDR3 in DNA: TGTGCCAGCAGTTACGCCCGGGTTCGGAACGAGCAGTACTTC.

V gene TRBV12-3 or TRBV12-4 combines with J gene TRBJ2-7; D possibly corresponds to TRBD2 (6 bases). V lost 5 bases and J 9 bases, leaving 11 bases between the germline ends. The CDR3 consists of 11 residues. CDR3 protein: CASSPWRVQYF. The CDR3 DNA follows: TGTGCCAGCAGTCCCTGGAGGGTGCAGTACTTC.

The chain couples TRBV2 to TRBJ1-4, with 10 bases aligning to TRBD1. CDR3 length: 13 residues. Looked up from germline, CDR1 is SNHLY and CDR2 is FYNNEI. The trim removed 3 bases at V and 10 bases at J, leaving 2 bases unmatched. The CDR3, as DNA: TGTGCCAGCAGTGACGGACAGGGGGGAAAACTGTTTTTT. Its translation: CASSDGQGGKLFF.

The chain joins TRBV7-3 to TRBJ2-7; the D gene is possibly TRBD2 (5 bases). Germline V lookup: CDR1 SGHTA, CDR2 FQGTGA. The CDR3 loop spans 13 amino acids. Trimming shortened V by 2 bases and J by 11 bases, and 16 bases separated the two germline ends. Here the CDR3 DNA reads TGTGCCAGCAGCTTAGCCTACGAGGGCCCTGAGTACTTC. It encodes CASSLAYEGPEYF.

This clonotype was recorded many times. CDR3 DNA: TGTGCCAGCAGTTACGGGACAGGGCGGTACGAGCAGTACTTC. Translating it yields CASSYGTGRYEQYF. The rearrangement links TRBV6-5 to TRBJ2-7; 9 positions match TRBD1. Germline CDR1 is MNHEY and CDR2 is SVGAGI. This CDR3 is built from 14 residues. Trimming at V came to 2 bases and at J to 4 bases, leaving 3 bases not matched to a gene.

Remarks on this clonotype: The junction and the germline gene differ at one end; a read error may be behind it. The chain joins TRBV24-1 to TRBJ2-5, with 9 bases aligning to TRBD2. CDR1 KGHDR and CDR2 SFDVKD come from the germline V gene. The length of the CDR3 is 18 residues. The CDR3 region has the DNA TGTGCCACCGGTGATTTCTCCGGGACTAGCAGGTGCCAAGAGACCCAGTACTTC. As protein: CATGDFSGTSRCQETQYF.

The chain couples TRBV7-8 to TRBJ2-5; 8 bases map to TRBD2. There are 15 residues in the CDR3. The germline gives CDR1 SGHVS, CDR2 FQNEAQ. V shed 8 bases and J 4 bases; nucleotides not matched to a gene: 12. The CDR3 sequence: CASPPRLASRETQYF. CDR3 coding DNA: TGTGCCAGCCCACCCCGACTAGCGTCTAGAGAGACCCAGTACTTC.

In this sample, this clonotype turned up once. This chain joins TRBV20-1 and TRBJ1-1; D remains unclear. Per germline, CDR1 DFQATT and CDR2 SNEGSKA (reference sequence). CDR3 length equals 15 residues. The V and J ends lost 0 bases and 0 bases respectively, with 11 bases between them. The CDR3 reads CSAREHKNLNTEAFF. Here the CDR3 DNA reads TGCAGTGCTAGAGAACACAAGAACCTGAACACTGAAGCTTTCTTT.

About this clonotype: The DNA is omitted, as the CDR3 cannot be located on it reliably, and the CDR3 follows TCRdb's listing. The V call is TRBV29-1, the J call TRBJ1-2. Counting both end residues, the CDR3 totals 16 amino acids. The germline V gene has CDR1 SQVTM and CDR2 ANQGSEA. CDR3 sequence: CSVEDRNTEAFFGYTF.

The V call is TRBV19, the J call TRBJ2-7, with D possibly being TRBD2 (5 bases). The CDR3 consists of 14 residues. V shed 1 base and J shed 2 bases, with 9 bases lying between them. Germline CDR1 reads LNHDA; CDR2 reads SQIVND (reference sequence). The CDR3 DNA sequence: TGTGCCAGTAGTATAGTGGGGAGTACCTACGAGCAGTACTTC. As protein: CASSIVGSTYEQYF.

This clonotype was picked up one time. The chain is built from TRBV15 and TRBJ1-1, with TRBD1 as a possible D gene (6 bases). Trimming cost V 0 bases and J 1 base, with 9 bases left between them. Germline assignment: CDR1 LNHNV and CDR2 YYDKDF (reference sequence). This CDR3 has 15 residues. The CDR3 DNA is TGTGCCACCAGCAGAGAAACAGGGTCGAACACTGAAGCTTTCTTT. Amino acids: CATSRETGSNTEAFF.